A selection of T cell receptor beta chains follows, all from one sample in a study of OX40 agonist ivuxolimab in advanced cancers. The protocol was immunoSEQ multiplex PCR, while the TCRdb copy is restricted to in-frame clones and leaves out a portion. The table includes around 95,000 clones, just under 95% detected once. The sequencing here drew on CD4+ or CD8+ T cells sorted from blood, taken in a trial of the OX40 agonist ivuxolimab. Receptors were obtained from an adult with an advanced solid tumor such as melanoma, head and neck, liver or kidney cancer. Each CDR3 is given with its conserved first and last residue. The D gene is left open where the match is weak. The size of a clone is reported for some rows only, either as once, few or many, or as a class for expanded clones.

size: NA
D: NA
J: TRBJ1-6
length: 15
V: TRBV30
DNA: TGTGCCTGGGCGGATGGTTTAGGGACTCATTCACCCCTCCACTTT
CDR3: CAWADGLGTHSPLHF

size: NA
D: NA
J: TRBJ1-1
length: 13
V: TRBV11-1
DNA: TGTGCCAGCAGCTCCAGACAGCCAGCTGAAGCTTTCTTT
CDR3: CASSSRQPAEAFF

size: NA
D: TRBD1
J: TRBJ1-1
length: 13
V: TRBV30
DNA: TGTGCCACATATGACAGGGGGAACACTGAAGCTTTCTTT
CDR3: CATYDRGNTEAFF

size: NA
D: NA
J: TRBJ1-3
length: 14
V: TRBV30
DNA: TGTGCCTGGAATCGTCGGAGCTCTGGAAACACCATATATTTT
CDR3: CAWNRRSSGNTIYF

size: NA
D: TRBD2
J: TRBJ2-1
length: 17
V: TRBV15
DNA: TGTGCCACCAGCACCCCCGGGACTAGCGGGATACAGAATGAGCAGTTCTTC
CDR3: CATSTPGTSGIQNEQFF

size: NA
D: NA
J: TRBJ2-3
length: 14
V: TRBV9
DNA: TGTGCCAGCAGCCCCCACCTCAGCACAGATACGCAGTATTTT
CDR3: CASSPHLSTDTQYF

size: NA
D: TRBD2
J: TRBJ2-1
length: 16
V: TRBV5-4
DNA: TGTGCCAGCAGCCAATCCCTAGCGGCGGGCTACAATGAGCAGTTCTTC
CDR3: CASSQSLAAGYNEQFF

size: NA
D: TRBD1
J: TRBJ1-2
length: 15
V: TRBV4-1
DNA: TGCGCCAGCAGCCCCGTGGACAGGGGAGACTATGGCTACACCTTC
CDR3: CASSPVDRGDYGYTF

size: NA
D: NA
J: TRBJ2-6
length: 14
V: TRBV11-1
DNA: TGTGCCAGCAGCAGGGGCGCTGGGGCCAACGTCCTGACTTTC
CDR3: CASSRGAGANVLTF

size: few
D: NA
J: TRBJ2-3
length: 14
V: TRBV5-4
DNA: TGTGCCAGCAGCCGGGACTTAAGCACAGATACGCAGTATTTT
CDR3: CASSRDLSTDTQYF

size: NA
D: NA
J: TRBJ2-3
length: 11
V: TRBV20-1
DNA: TGCAGTGCTCTCAACACAGATACGCAGTATTTT
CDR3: CSALNTDTQYF

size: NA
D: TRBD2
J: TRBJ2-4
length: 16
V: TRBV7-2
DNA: TGTGCCAGCAGCTTATGGACTAGCGGGAGTCGAAACATTCAGTACTTC
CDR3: CASSLWTSGSRNIQYF

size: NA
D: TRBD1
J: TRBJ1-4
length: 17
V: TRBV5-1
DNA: TGCGCCAGCAGATCCCTCCCCCCGGGACCAGGGGGTGAAAAACTGTTTTTT
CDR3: CASRSLPPGPGGEKLFF

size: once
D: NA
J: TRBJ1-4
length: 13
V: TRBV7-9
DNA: TGTGCCAGCAGCTTAGCGGGAATCGAAAAACTGTTTTTT
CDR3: CASSLAGIEKLFF

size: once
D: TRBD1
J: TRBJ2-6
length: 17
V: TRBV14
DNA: TGTGCCAGCAGCCAACCCAGGGGGCTCACCGGGGCCAACGTCCTGACTTTC
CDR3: CASSQPRGLTGANVLTF

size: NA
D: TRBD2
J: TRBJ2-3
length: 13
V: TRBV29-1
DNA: TGCAGCGCCGGGACTAGCAGCCTAGATACGCAGTATTTT
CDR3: CSAGTSSLDTQYF

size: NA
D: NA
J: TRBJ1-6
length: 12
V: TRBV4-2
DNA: TGTGCCAGCAGCCAGCCCAATTCACCCCTCCACTTT
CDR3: CASSQPNSPLHF

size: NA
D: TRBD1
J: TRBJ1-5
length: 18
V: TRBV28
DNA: TGTGCCAGCAGTCTATTCGGGACAGGGGCTTTAGCAAATCAGCCCCAGCATTTT
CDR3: CASSLFGTGALANQPQHF

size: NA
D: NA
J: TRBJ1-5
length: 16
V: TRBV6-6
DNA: TGTGCCAGCAGTTACACCGGGGGGCTTGACAATCAGCCCCAGCATTTT
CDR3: CASSYTGGLDNQPQHF

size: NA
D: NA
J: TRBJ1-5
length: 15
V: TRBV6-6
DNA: TGTGCCAGCAGTTATTTGAGGCGGTCAAATCAGCCCCAGCATTTT
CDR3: CASSYLRRSNQPQHF

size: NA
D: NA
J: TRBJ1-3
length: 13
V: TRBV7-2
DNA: TGTGCCAGCAGCTTAGCGGCTGGAAACACCATATATTTT
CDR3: CASSLAAGNTIYF

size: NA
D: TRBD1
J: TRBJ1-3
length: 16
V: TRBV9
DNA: TGTGCCAGCAGCGAAAGACAGGGGGCAGCTGGAAACACCATATATTTT
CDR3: CASSERQGAAGNTIYF

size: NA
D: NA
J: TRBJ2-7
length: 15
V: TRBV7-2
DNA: TGTGCCAGCAGCTTAGGCCTGGGACAATCCTACGAGCAGTACTTC
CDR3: CASSLGLGQSYEQYF

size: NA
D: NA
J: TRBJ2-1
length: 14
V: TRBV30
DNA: TGTGCCTGGAGACAGGGACCAACCTACAATGAGCAGTTCTTC
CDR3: CAWRQGPTYNEQFF

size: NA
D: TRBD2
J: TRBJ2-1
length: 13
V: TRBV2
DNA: TGTGCCAGCAGTGGGGAGGGGTACAATGAGCAGTTCTTC
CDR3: CASSGEGYNEQFF

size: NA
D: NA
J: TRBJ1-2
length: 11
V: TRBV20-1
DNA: TGCAGTGCTCCCCAGCTTTATGGCTACACCTTC
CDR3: CSAPQLYGYTF

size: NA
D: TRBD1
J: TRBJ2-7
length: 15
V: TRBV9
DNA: TGTGCCAGCAGCGCGGGACAGGGGGCCGTCGTCGAGCAGTACTTC
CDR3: CASSAGQGAVVEQYF

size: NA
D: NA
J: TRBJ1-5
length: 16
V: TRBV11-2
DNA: TGTGCCAGCAGCTTAGGGGGGTTCCTTAGCAATCAGCCCCAGCATTTT
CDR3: CASSLGGFLSNQPQHF

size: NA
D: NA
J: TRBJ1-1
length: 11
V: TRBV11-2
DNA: TGTGCCAGCAGCTCTAGGATATCCGCTTTCTTT
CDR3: CASSSRISAFF

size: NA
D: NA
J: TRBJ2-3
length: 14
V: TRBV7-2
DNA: TGTGCCAGCAGCAAACAGGGAGGGACAGATACGCAGTATTTT
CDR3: CASSKQGGTDTQYF

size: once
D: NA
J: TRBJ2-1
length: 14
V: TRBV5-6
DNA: TGTGCCAGCAGCTTGGTGGGGGTACCTAATGAGCAGTTCTTC
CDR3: CASSLVGVPNEQFF

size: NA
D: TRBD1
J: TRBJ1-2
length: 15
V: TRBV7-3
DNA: TGTGCCAGCAGCCAGATAGGACAGGTTGTCTATGGCTACACCTTC
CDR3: CASSQIGQVVYGYTF

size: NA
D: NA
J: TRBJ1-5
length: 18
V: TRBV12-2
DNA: TGTGCAAGTCCCCCCCGAGGGGCAGGGGGCCGGAACAATCAGCCCCAGCATTTT
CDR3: CASPPRGAGGRNNQPQHF

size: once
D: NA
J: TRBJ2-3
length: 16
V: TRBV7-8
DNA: TGTGCCAGCAGGCCGTTTAGGACAGGGAGGGACGATACGCAGTATTTT
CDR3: CASRPFRTGRDDTQYF

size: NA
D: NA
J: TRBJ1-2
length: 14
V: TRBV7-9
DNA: TGTGCCAGCAGCTTTGGGGGTGCCAACTATGGCTACACCTTC
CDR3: CASSFGGANYGYTF

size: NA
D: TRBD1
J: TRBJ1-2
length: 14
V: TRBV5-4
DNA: TGTGCCAGCAGCACACGGACAGGGCGCTATGGCTACACCTTC
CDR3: CASSTRTGRYGYTF

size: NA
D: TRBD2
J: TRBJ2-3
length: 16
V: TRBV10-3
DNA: TGTGCCACCGCCGGTGATGGCGGGAGTTCTACAGATACGCAGTATTTT
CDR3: CATAGDGGSSTDTQYF

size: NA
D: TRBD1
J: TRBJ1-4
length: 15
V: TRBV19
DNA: TGTGCCAGTAGTATGAACAGGGGTACTAATGAAAAACTGTTTTTT
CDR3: CASSMNRGTNEKLFF

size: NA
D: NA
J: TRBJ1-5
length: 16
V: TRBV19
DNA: TGTGCCAGTAGTATAGAGGCAAGTTATAGCAATCAGCCCCAGCATTTT
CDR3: CASSIEASYSNQPQHF

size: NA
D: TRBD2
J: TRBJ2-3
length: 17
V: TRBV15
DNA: TGTGCCACCAGCAGGGGAACTAGCGGGGGGCGCCAAGATACGCAGTATTTT
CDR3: CATSRGTSGGRQDTQYF

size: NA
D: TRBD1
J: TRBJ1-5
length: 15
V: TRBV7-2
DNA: TGTGCCAGCAGCTTAACAGGGGGAAGCAATCAGCCCCAGCATTTT
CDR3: CASSLTGGSNQPQHF

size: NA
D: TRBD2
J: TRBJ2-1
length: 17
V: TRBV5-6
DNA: TGTGCCAGCAGCTTGGTGGGAGGGGTGGATCACTACAATGAGCAGTTCTTC
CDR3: CASSLVGGVDHYNEQFF

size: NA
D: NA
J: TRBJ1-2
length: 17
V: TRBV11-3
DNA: TGTGCCAGCAGCCTTGAAGGGGATGACAGGCCAGATTATGGCTACACCTTC
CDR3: CASSLEGDDRPDYGYTF

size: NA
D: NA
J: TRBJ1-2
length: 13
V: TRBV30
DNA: TGTGCCTGGAGTGTGTACTCGGTCAGTTCGGACACCTTC
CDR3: CAWSVYSVSSDTF

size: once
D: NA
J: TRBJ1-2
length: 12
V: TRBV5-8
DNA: TGTGCCAGCAGCCAGCCCAGCTATGGCTACACCTTC
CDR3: CASSQPSYGYTF

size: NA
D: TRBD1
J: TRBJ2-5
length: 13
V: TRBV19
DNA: TGTGCCAGTAGCCGCCGGGACAGGGAGACCCAGTACTTC
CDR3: CASSRRDRETQYF